This T cell receptor (beta chain) was captured in a study of T cell responses to AZD1222 COVID-19 vaccine. Study outcomes and limitations: Spike-specific TCR breadth and depth were elevated following two AZD1222 doses. CD4 TCRs covered the whole spike, strongest at regions 160-218 and 743-854.

Concerning this clone itself: Its antigen is as yet unknown.

The method was immunoSEQ multiplex PCR; TCRdb's version includes in-frame clones alone and lacks a portion of them. Of approximately 110,000 clones in the sample, around 95% were seen once. Germline V gene data show CDR1 as MNHEY and CDR2 as SVGAGI. The CDR3 length is 14 residues. With 5 bases clipped from V and 0 bases from J, the junction kept 1 base outside the gene matches. The input for sequencing was peripheral blood, taken on day 0 of AZD1222 vaccination. The chain links TRBV6-5 to TRBJ1-3; the match to TRBD1 covers 7 bases. The receptor's source is an adult in good health. This CDR3 reads CASSTGDSGNTIYF. The CDR3 region has the DNA TGTGCCAGCAGTACAGGGGACTCTGGAAACACCATATATTTT.